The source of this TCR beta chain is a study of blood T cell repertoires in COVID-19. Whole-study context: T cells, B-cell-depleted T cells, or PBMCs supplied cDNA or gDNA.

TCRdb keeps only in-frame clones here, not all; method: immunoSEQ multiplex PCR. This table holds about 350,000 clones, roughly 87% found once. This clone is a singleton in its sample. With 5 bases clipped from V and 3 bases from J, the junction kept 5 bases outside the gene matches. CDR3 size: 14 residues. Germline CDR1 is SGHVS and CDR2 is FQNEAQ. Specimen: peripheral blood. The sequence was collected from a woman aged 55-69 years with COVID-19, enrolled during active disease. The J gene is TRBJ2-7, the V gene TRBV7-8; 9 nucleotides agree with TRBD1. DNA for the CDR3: TGTGCCAGCAGCATCGGGACAGGGCTCTACGAGCAGTACTTC. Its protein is CASSIGTGLYEQYF.